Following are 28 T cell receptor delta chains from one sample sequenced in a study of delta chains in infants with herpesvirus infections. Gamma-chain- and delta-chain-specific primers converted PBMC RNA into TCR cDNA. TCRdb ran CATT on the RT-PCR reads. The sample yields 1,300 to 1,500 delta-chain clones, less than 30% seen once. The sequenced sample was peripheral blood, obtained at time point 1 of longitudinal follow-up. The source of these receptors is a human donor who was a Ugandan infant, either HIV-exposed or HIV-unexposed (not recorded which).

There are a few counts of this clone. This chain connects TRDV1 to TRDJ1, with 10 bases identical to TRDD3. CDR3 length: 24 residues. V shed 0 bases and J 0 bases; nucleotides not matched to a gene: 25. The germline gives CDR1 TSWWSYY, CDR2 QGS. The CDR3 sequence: CALGELKMSYVLGDEWKYTDKLIF. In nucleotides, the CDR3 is TGTGCTCTTGGGGAACTAAAAATGTCCTACGTACTGGGGGATGAGTGGAAGTACACCGATAAACTCATCTTT.

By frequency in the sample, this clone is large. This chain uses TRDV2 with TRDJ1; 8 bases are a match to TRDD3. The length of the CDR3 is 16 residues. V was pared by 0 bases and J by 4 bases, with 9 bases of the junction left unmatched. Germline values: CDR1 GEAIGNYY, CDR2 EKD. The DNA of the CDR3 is TGTGCCTGTGACACCGGAACTGGGGGTTTTGTCGATAAACTCATCTTT. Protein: CACDTGTGGFVDKLIF.

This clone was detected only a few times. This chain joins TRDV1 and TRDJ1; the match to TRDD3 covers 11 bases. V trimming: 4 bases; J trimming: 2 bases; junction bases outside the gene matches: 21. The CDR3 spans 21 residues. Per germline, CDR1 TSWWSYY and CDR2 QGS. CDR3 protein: CALGVQFLPYWGIIGTDKLIF. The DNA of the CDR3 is TGTGCTCTTGGGGTCCAATTCCTACCCTACTGGGGGATAATAGGTACCGATAAACTCATCTTT.

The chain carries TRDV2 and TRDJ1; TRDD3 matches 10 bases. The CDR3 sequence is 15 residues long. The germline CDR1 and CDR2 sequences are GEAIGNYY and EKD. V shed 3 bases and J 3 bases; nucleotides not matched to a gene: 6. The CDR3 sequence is CACDRLGDIADKLIF. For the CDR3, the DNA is TGTGCCTGTGACCGTCTGGGGGATATCGCCGATAAACTCATCTTT.

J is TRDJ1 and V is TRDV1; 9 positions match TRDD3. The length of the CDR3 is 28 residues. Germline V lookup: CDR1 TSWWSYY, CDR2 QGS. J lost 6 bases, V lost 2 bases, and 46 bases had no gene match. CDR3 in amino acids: CALGEALTFHLFRGIHPVYTISAYKLIF. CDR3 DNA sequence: TGTGCTCTTGGGGAAGCCCTAACCTTTCACCTATTCAGGGGGATACACCCGGTGTACACCATTTCCGCCTATAAACTCATCTTT.

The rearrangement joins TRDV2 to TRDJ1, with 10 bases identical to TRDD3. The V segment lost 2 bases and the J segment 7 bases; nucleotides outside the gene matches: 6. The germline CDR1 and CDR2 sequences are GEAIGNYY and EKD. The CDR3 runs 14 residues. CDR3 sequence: CACDIGWGISKLIF. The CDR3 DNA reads TGTGCCTGTGACATAGGCTGGGGGATAAGTAAACTCATCTTT.

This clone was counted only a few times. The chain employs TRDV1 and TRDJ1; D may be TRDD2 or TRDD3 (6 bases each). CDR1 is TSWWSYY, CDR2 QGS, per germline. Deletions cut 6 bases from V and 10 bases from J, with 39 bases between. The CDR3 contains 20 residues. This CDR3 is CALGSHWDAFPRVGGDGLIF. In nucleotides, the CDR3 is TGTGCTCTTGGCTCCCATTGGGACGCCTTCCCACGGGTGGGGGGTGATGGACTCATCTTT.

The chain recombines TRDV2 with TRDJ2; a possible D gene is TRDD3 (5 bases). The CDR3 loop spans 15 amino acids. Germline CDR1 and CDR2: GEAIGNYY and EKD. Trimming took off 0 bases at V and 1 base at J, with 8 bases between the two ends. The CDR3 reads CACDTVGDLTAQLFF. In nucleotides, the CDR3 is TGTGCCTGTGACACCGTTGGGGATTTGACAGCACAACTCTTCTTT.

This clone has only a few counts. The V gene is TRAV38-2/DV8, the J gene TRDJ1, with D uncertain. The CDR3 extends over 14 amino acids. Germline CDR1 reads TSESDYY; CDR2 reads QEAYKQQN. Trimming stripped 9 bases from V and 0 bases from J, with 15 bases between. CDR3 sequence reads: CACTRRSYTDKLIF. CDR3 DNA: TGTGCTTGTACGCGGCGGTCGTACACCGATAAACTCATCTTT.

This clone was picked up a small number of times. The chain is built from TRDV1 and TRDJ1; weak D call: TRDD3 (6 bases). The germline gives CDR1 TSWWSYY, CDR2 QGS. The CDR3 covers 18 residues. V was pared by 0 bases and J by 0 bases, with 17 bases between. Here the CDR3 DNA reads TGTGCTCTTGGGGAACTACATGAGGTAGGGGGGAACACCGATAAACTCATCTTT. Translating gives CALGELHEVGGNTDKLIF.

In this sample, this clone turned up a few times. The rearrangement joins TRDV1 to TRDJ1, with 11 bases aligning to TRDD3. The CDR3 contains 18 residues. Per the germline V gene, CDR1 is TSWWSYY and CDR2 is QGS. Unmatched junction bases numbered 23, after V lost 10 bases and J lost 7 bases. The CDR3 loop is CARGLPSRFGGYDGKLIF. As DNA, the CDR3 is TGTGCTCGCGGCCTTCCCTCCCGTTTTGGGGGATACGATGGTAAACTCATCTTT.

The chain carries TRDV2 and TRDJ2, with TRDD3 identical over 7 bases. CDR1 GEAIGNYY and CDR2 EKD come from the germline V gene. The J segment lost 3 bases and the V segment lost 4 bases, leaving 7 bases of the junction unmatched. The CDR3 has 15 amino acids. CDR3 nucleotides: TGTGCCTGTGATCCAGTACTGGGGATGACAGCACAACTCTTCTTT. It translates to CACDPVLGMTAQLFF.

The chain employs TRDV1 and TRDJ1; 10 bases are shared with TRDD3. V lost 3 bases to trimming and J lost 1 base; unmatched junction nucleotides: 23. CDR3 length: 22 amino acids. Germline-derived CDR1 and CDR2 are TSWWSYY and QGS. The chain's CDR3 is CALGDRTWPSVYWGIITDKLIF. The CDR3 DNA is TGTGCTCTTGGGGACCGGACCTGGCCTTCGGTTTACTGGGGGATCATCACCGATAAACTCATCTTT.

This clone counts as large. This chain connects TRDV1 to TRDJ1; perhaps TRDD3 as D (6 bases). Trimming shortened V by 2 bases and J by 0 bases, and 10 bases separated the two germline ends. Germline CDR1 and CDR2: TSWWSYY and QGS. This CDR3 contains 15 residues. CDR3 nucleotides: TGTGCTCTTGGGGAAAATGGGGGCGACACCGATAAACTCATCTTT. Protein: CALGENGGDTDKLIF.

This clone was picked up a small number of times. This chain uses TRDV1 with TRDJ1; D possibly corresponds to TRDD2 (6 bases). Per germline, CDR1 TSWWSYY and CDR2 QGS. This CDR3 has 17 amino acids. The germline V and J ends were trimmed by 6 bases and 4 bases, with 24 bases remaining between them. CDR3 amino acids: CALGEGLPHRGLDKLIF. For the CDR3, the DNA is TGTGCTCTTGGAGAGGGGCTTCCTCATCGGGGCCTCGATAAACTCATCTTT.

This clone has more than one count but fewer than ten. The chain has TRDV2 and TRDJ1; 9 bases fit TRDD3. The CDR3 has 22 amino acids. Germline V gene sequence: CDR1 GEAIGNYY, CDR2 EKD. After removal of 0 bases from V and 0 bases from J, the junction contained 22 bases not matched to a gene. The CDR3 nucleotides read TGTGCCTGTGACACCGAAAGGTACTCGAACATTGCTGGGGGATCGTACACCGATAAACTCATCTTT. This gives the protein CACDTERYSNIAGGSYTDKLIF.

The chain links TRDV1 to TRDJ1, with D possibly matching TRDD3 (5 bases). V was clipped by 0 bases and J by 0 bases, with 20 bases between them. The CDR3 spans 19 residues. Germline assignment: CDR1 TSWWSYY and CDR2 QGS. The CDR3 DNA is TGTGCTCTTGGGGAACTTAACGGGGGGGCCATGACCAACACCGATAAACTCATCTTT. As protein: CALGELNGGAMTNTDKLIF.

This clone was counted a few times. Here the CDR3 DNA reads TGTGCCTGTGACAAAACTGGGGGATCCTGGGACACCCGACAGATGTTTTTC. It translates to CACDKTGGSWDTRQMFF. J is TRDJ3 and V is TRDV2; 9 nucleotides agree with TRDD3. Unmatched junction bases numbered 2, after V lost 2 bases and J lost 1 base. Looked up from germline, CDR1 is GEAIGNYY and CDR2 is EKD. This CDR3 contains 17 residues.

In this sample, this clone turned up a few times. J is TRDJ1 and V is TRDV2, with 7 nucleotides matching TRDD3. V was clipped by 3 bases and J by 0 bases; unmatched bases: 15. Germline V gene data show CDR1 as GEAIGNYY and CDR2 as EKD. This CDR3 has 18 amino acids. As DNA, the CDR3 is TGTGCCTGTGACTCTGTACTGGGGATAGAACTGTACACCGATAAACTCATCTTT. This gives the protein CACDSVLGIELYTDKLIF.

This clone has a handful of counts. CDR3 in DNA: TGTGCCTGTGTCCCCGAACTGGGGGATACGGACACCGATAAACTCATCTTT. The encoded protein is CACVPELGDTDTDKLIF. This sequence joins TRDV2 and TRDJ1, with 13 bases aligning to TRDD3. Germline lookup yields CDR1 GEAIGNYY and CDR2 EKD. V lost 5 bases, J lost 0 bases, and 8 bases stayed unmatched. CDR3 length: 17 amino acids.

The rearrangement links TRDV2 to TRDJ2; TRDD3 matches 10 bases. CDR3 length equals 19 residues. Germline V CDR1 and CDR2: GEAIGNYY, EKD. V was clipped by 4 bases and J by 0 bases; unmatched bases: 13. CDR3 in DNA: TGTGCCTGTGATCACCTGGAGGGGGATACGCGGGCTTTGACAGCACAACTCTTCTTT. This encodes CACDHLEGDTRALTAQLFF.

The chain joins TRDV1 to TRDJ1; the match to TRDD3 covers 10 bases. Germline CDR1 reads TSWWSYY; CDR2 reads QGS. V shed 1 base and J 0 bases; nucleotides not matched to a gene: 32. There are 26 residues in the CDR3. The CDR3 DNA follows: TGTGCTCTTGGGGAACGAATTTCGGTCTTCCTACGAGTAAGGGGGATACGAAGACCCTACACCGATAAACTCATCTTT. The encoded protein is CALGERISVFLRVRGIRRPYTDKLIF.

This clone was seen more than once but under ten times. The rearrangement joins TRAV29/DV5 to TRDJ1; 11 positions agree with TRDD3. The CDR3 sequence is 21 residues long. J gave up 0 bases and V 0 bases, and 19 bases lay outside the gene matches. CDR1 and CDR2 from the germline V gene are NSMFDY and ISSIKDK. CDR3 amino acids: CAASGPRVPTGGYSYTDKLIF. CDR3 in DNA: TGTGCAGCAAGCGGCCCCAGGGTCCCTACTGGGGGATATTCGTACACCGATAAACTCATCTTT.

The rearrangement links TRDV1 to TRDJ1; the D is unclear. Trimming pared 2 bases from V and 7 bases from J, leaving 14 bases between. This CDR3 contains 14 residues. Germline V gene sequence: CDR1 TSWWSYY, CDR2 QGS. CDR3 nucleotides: TGTGCTCTTGGGGAAGAGGGCGACACCCTTAAACTCATCTTT. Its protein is CALGEEGDTLKLIF.

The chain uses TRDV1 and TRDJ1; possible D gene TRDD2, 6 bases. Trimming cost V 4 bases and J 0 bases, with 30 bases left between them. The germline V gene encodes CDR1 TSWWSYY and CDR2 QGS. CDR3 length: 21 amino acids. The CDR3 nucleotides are TGTGCTCTTGGGGGCCTTAGGCCTTCCAGATCAACGTGGCCGAACACCGATAAACTCATCTTT. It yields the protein CALGGLRPSRSTWPNTDKLIF.

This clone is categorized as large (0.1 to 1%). The CDR3 nucleotides read TGTGCTCTTGGGGAACTAGGAGGTCTCCCCGGCCACCTCACCGATAAACTCATCTTT. Translating gives CALGELGGLPGHLTDKLIF. The chain links TRDV1 to TRDJ1; no clear D. The germline V gene encodes CDR1 TSWWSYY and CDR2 QGS. V was trimmed by 0 bases and J by 1 base, leaving 21 bases between them. CDR3 length equals 19 residues.

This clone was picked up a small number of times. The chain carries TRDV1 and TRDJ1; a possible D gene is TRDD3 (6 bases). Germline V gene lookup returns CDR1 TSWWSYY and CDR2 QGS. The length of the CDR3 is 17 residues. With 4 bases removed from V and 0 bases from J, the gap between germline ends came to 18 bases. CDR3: CALGACPGGHNTDKLIF. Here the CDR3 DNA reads TGTGCTCTTGGGGCGTGCCCCGGGGGACATAACACCGATAAACTCATCTTT.

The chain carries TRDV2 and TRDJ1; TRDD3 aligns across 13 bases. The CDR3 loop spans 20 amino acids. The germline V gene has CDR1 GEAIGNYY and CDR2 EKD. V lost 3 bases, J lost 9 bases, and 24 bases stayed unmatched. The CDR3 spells CACDSRYPFILGDTKGELIF. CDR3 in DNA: TGTGCCTGTGACTCGAGATATCCATTCATACTGGGGGATACGAAAGGGGAACTCATCTTT.